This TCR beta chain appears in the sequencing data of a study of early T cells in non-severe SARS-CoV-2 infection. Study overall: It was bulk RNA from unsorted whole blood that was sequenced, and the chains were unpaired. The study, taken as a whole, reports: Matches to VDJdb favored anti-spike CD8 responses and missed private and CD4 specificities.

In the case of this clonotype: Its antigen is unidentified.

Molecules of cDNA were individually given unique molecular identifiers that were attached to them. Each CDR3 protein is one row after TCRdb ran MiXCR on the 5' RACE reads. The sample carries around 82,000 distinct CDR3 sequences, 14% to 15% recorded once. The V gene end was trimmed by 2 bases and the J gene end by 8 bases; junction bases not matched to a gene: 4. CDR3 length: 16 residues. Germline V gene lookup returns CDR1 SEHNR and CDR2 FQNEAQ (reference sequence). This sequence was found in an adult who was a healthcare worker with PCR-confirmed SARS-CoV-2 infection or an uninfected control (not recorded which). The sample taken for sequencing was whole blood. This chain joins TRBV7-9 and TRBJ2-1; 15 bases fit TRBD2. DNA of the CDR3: TGTGCCAGCAGCTTAAGGACTAGCGGGGGGGCCTATGAGCAGTTCTTC. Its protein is CASSLRTSGGAYEQFF.